This T cell receptor (beta chain) was identified in a study of cytomegalovirus exposure and HLA in healthy donors. Study-level information: Most genotyped donors, 81% of more than 300, had Caucasian-associated genetic ancestry.

It was with 60 Vbeta and 13 Jbeta primers that the PCR ran. Clones were read by immunoSEQ multiplex PCR, and TCRdb kept only the in-frame ones, dropping some. This repertoire shows about 200,000 clones, approximately 85% found once; its top ten account for 6% to 8%. Germline V gene sequence: CDR1 SEHNR, CDR2 FQNEAQ (reference sequence). CDR3 length: 14 amino acids. V shed 2 bases and J shed 7 bases, with 11 bases lying between them. The genes are TRBV7-9 and TRBJ2-2; D is undetermined. The sequenced material came from PBMCs. This sequence originates from a woman aged 50 to 60 in good health and CMV-seropositive. The CDR3 is CASSLNSINGELFF. The CDR3 DNA is TGTGCCAGCAGCTTAAACAGTATCAACGGGGAGCTGTTTTTT.